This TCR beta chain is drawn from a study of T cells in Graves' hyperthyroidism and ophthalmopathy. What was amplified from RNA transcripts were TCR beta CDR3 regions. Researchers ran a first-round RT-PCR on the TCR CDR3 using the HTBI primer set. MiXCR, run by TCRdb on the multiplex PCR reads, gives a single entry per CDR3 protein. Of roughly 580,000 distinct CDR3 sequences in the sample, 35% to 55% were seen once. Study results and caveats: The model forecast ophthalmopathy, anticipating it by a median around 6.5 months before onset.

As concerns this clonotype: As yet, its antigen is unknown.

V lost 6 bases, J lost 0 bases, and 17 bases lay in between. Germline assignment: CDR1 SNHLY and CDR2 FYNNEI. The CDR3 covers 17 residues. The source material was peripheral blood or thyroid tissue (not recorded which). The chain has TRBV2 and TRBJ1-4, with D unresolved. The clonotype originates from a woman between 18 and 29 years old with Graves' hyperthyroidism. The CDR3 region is CASSQDVAGATNEKLFF. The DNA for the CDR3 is TGTGCCAGCAGCCAAGATGTGGCCGGGGCAACTAATGAAAAACTGTTTTTT. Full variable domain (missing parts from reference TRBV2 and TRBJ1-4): EPEVTQTPSHQVTQMGQEVILRCVPISNHLYFYWYRQILGQKVEFLVSFYNNEISEKSEIFDDQFSVERPDGSNFTLKIRSTKLEDSAMYFCASSQDVAGATNEKLFFGSGTQLSVL.